A single sample gave rise to the 21 T cell receptor beta chains below, sequenced in a study of blood T cell repertoires in COVID-19. Produced via immunoSEQ multiplex PCR; TCRdb's table is partial and in-frame only. The data hold approximately 80,000 clones, with about 88% observed a single time. Sequenced input: peripheral blood. The receptors originated from a human donor in a cohort sampled during active COVID-19.

This chain uses TRBV13 with TRBJ2-2; 13 bases map to TRBD2. Trimming cost V 8 bases and J 4 bases; bases outside gene matches: 4. The CDR3 runs to 15 residues. The germline CDR1 and CDR2 sequences are PRHDT and FYEKMQ (reference sequence). CDR3 in amino acids: CASLLAGGPTGELFF. As DNA, the CDR3 is TGTGCCAGCCTACTAGCGGGGGGGCCCACCGGGGAGCTGTTTTTT.

This chain uses TRBV27 with TRBJ1-5, with 7 bases identical to TRBD1. The CDR3 is made up of 14 amino acids. The germline CDR1 and CDR2 sequences are MNHEY and SMNVEV (reference sequence). V lost 9 bases, J lost 0 bases, and 5 bases stayed unmatched. The CDR3 protein is CARIGTVSNQPQHF. The DNA for the CDR3 is TGTGCCAGAATTGGGACAGTTAGCAATCAGCCCCAGCATTTT.

The chain uses TRBV15 and TRBJ1-2, with a tentative D call TRBD1 (5 bases). The V end was cut by 0 bases, the J end by 5 bases, with 10 bases between. Germline assignment: CDR1 LNHNV and CDR2 YYDKDF (reference sequence). There are 14 residues in the CDR3. The DNA of the CDR3 is TGTGCCACCAGCAGAGATGGGGGGTTTTATGGCTACACCTTC. It codes for CATSRDGGFYGYTF.

The chain is built from TRBV3-1 (or the pseudogene TRBV3-2) and TRBJ2-7; D remains ambiguous. This CDR3 is 15 amino acids long. Trimming removed 0 bases from V and 3 bases from J, with 12 bases in between. Germline assignment: CDR1 LGHDT and CDR2 YNNKEL (reference sequence). The CDR3 protein is CASSQDSQAYYEQYF. In DNA form, the CDR3 reads TGTGCCAGCAGCCAAGATTCCCAGGCGTACTACGAGCAGTACTTC.

The chain couples TRBV30 to TRBJ2-2; the D gene is possibly TRBD2 (5 bases). CDR3 length equals 13 residues. The V gene lost 0 bases and the J gene lost 5 bases, with 7 bases spanning the gap. Germline-derived CDR1 and CDR2 are GTSNPN and SVGIG (reference sequence). CDR3 loop: CAWSVLVTGELFF. CDR3 DNA: TGTGCCTGGAGTGTACTAGTGACCGGGGAGCTGTTTTTT.

This chain links TRBV7-6 with TRBJ1-6, with 7 nucleotides matching TRBD1. The CDR3 is made up of 15 amino acids. CDR1 and CDR2 from the germline V gene are SGHVS and FNYEAQ. V lost 1 base and J lost 5; bases outside the gene matches: 2. The CDR3 loop is CASSLEGADNSPLHF. Written as DNA, the CDR3 is TGTGCCAGCAGCTTAGAGGGGGCAGATAATTCACCCCTCCACTTT.

The chain combines TRBV11-2 with TRBJ2-7, with TRBD2 matching 8 bases. The V gene end was trimmed by 4 bases and the J gene end by 2 bases; junction bases not matched to a gene: 19. CDR3 length equals 19 residues. Germline V gives CDR1 SGHAT, CDR2 FQNNGV. The CDR3 DNA sequence: TGTGCCAGCAGCTCTGTTTTTTTTGTGGGGCGGGAGGAAGCCTACGAGCAGTACTTC. This encodes CASSSVFFVGREEAYEQYF.

The chain employs TRBV2 and TRBJ2-2; 8 bases align to TRBD2. The CDR3 spans 16 residues. Per germline, CDR1 SNHLY and CDR2 FYNNEI. The junction had 11 bases not matched to a gene; V was cut back by 7 bases and J by 4 bases. Written as DNA, the CDR3 is TGTGCCAGCACACATAGCGGGACCGCGGGCACCGGGGAGCTGTTTTTT. The encoded protein is CASTHSGTAGTGELFF.

This chain uses TRBV2 with TRBJ2-7, with 11 bases identical to TRBD1. Germline CDR1 is SNHLY and CDR2 is FYNNEI. The CDR3 is 15 residues long. After removal of 9 bases from V and 3 bases from J, the junction contained 10 bases not matched to a gene. As DNA, the CDR3 is TGTGCCAGTCAGTACCCCGGGACAGGGGGCTACGAGCAGTACTTC. Protein product: CASQYPGTGGYEQYF.

The rearrangement uses TRBV11-2 and TRBJ1-6; no reliable D call. Germline V lookup: CDR1 SGHAT, CDR2 FQNNGV. Trimming left V 0 bases short and J 8 bases short, with 2 bases between. The CDR3 runs 12 residues. The chain's CDR3 is CASSLDDSPLHF. The CDR3 bases are TGTGCCAGCAGCTTAGACGATTCACCCCTCCACTTT. The full variable domain, in which reference TRBV11-2 and TRBJ1-6 provide the parts outside the CDR3, is EAGVAQSPRYKIIEKRQSVAFWCNPISGHATLYWYQQILGQGPKLLIQFQNNGVVDDSQLPKDRFSAERLKGVDSTLKIQPAKLEDSAVYLCASSLDDSPLHFGNGTRLTVT.

The chain employs TRBV25-1 and TRBJ2-3; tentatively, D is TRBD2 (6 bases). The ends were cut back, 3 bases at V and 3 bases at J, with 10 bases in the middle. The CDR3 sequence is 14 residues long. Germline CDR1 is MGHDK and CDR2 is SYGVNS. The DNA for the CDR3 is TGTGCCAGCAGTGAGGCGGGACGAACAGATACGCAGTATTTT. Translating gives CASSEAGRTDTQYF.

In this sample, this clone turned up once. The rearrangement joins TRBV11-2 to TRBJ1-1, with D tentatively TRBD1 (6 bases). Germline CDR1 SGHAT, CDR2 FQNNGV. With 4 bases removed from V and 5 bases from J, the gap between germline ends came to 23 bases. There are 17 residues in the CDR3. The DNA of the CDR3 is TGTGCCAGCAGCTCCTTCCCCTTTGTCAGGGGTGATACTGAAGCTTTCTTT. This encodes CASSSFPFVRGDTEAFF.

The V gene is TRBV4-3, the J gene TRBJ2-7; possibly TRBD2 for D (6 bases). Germline CDR1 LGHNA, CDR2 YSLEER. CDR3 length: 14 amino acids. V was trimmed by 3 bases and J by 0 bases, leaving 9 bases between them. The CDR3 DNA is TGCGCCAGCAGCCAGGGACTTATCTCCTACGAGCAGTACTTC. It specifies CASSQGLISYEQYF.

The chain combines TRBV7-9 with TRBJ2-3; weak D call: TRBD1 (5 bases). This CDR3 contains 17 residues. The V gene's germline CDR1 is SEHNR and CDR2 FQNEAQ (reference sequence). The V end was cut by 3 bases, the J end by 0 bases, with 16 bases between. In DNA, the CDR3 is TGTGCCAGCAGCTTCCCTGACAACAGGATTAGCACAGATACGCAGTATTTT. Residues: CASSFPDNRISTDTQYF.

The rearrangement uses TRBV9 and TRBJ2-3, with 10 bases identical to TRBD2. V dropped 0 bases and J dropped 5; count of bases not matched to a gene: 6. Germline CDR1 reads SGDLS; CDR2 reads YYNGEE. The CDR3 consists of 16 residues. The CDR3 protein is CASSVGSGRAEDTQYF. CDR3 nucleotides: TGTGCCAGCAGCGTAGGAAGCGGGAGGGCCGAAGATACGCAGTATTTT. The full variable domain, rest sourced from reference TRBV9 and TRBJ2-3, is DSGVTQTPKHLITATGQRVTLRCSPRSGDLSVYWYQQSLDQGLQFLIQYYNGEERAKGNILERFSAQQFPDLHSELNLSSLELGDSALYFCASSVGSGRAEDTQYFGPGTRLTVL.

The gene calls are TRBV21-1 and TRBJ1-1. TRBV21-1 is shown as a pseudogene. This CDR3 spans 16 amino acids. CDR3 amino acids: CASPKSGVRPTPEAFF. The CDR3 nucleotides are TGTGCCAGCCCTAAATCGGGGGTCAGACCAACTCCTGAAGCTTTCTTT.

The chain couples TRBV18 to TRBJ1-4, with D possibly TRBD1 on 5 matching bases. V shed 5 bases and J shed 14 bases, with 15 bases lying between them. The CDR3 is 12 residues long. Germline V gene lookup returns CDR1 KGHSH and CDR2 LQKENI. This chain's CDR3 is CASSVDSLGLFF. The CDR3 bases are TGTGCCAGCTCAGTCGACAGTCTAGGGCTGTTTTTT.

J is TRBJ2-1 and V is TRBV18; 8 nucleotides match TRBD1. Trimming took 3 bases from V and 5 from J; bases not matched to a gene: 15. The CDR3 sequence is 18 residues long. Germline values: CDR1 KGHSH, CDR2 LQKENI. The CDR3 region has the DNA TGTGCCAGCTCACCGTGGACAGGGCTTACTCCCCCCCACAATGAGCAGTTCTTC. This translates into CASSPWTGLTPPHNEQFF.

The J gene is TRBJ2-3, the V gene TRBV15, with 9 bases matching TRBD1. After removal of 9 bases from V and 8 bases from J, the junction contained 9 bases not matched to a gene. Germline V gene sequence: CDR1 LNHNV, CDR2 YYDKDF (reference sequence). This CDR3 is built from 13 residues. The CDR3 region is CATRGQGVGTQYF. The CDR3 coding sequence is TGTGCCACAAGGGGACAGGGAGTAGGTACGCAGTATTTT.

The chain couples TRBV7-2 to TRBJ2-2, with D possibly TRBD1 on 5 matching bases. This CDR3 region has 13 residues. V lost 2 bases, J lost 6 bases, and 7 bases lay in between. The germline gives CDR1 SGHTA, CDR2 FQGNSA. For the CDR3, the DNA is TGTGCCAGCAGCTTACAGGGTTCCGGGGAGCTGTTTTTT. This codes for CASSLQGSGELFF.

The chain carries TRBV11-3 and TRBJ2-1; D ambiguous. CDR3 size: 12 residues. Germline V CDR1 and CDR2: SGHNT, YENEEA. Trimming took 3 bases from V and 11 from J, leaving 11 bases between them. DNA of the CDR3: TGTGCCAGCAGCTTGCAGGCGTCAAAGCAGTTCTTC. The encoded protein is CASSLQASKQFF.